Listed below are T cell receptor beta chains from one sample, sequenced in a study of blood T cells in healthy people across ages. TCRdb called the 5' RACE reads again in MiXCR, with one record for every CDR3 protein. Here the sample spans about 1,500,000 distinct CDR3 sequences, about 43% being singletons. The sequencing sample was made of blood. These receptors came from a woman younger than 30 in good health. The conserved cysteine and the conserved F or W are not part of the CDR3 here. Fields, in order: J gene, clone size, V gene, CDR3 protein. Clone size is stated in some rows and not others, as once, few, many or a class when expanded.

TRBJ1-1	-	TRBV5-1	ASSLGGRDEAF
TRBJ2-1	-	TRBV28	ARSFGRQQQF
TRBJ1-1	-	TRBV5-1	ASSLQGRMNTEAF
TRBJ1-2	few	TRBV12-3/TRBV12-4	ASSPGQGTGGYT
TRBJ1-2	-	TRBV6-6	ASRPPDGGYT
TRBJ2-1	-	TRBV20-1	SAQMRGGGLGQF
TRBJ2-1	few	TRBV7-3	ASSWSGELFYNEQF
TRBJ2-7	-	TRBV6-6	TSSYSKGGSSYEQY
TRBJ2-4	once	TRBV6-1	ASRPSGTPGDKNIQY
TRBJ1-2	-	TRBV21-1	ASSKKDGYT
TRBJ2-6	-	TRBV7-9	ASNLGASGANVLT
TRBJ2-7	-	TRBV12-3/TRBV12-4	ASRGTGPSEQY
TRBJ2-7	few	TRBV5-5	ASSLAVSDYYEQY
-	once	TRBV6-5	ASSYSSQQGFYEQY
TRBJ2-2	-	TRBV4-2	ASSQREANTGELF
TRBJ2-1	-	TRBV12-3/TRBV12-4	ASSTGLIYNEQF
TRBJ1-1	-	TRBV5-1	TSRVSGREHEAF
TRBJ1-2	-	TRBV6-6	ASSPSGQGNYGYT
TRBJ2-3	-	TRBV13	ASSIEGSGGIVGDTQY
TRBJ1-6	-	TRBV10-3	AIRSRTEPRDSPPH